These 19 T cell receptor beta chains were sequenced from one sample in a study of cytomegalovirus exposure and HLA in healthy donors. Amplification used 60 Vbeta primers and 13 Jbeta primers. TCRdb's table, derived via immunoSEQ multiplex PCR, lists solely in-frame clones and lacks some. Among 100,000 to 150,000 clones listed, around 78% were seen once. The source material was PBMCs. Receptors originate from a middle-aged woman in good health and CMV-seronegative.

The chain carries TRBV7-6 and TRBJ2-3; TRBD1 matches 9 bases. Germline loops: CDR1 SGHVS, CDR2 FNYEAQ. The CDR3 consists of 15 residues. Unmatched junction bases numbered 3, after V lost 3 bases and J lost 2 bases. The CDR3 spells CASSFGTGPTDTQYF. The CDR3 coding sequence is TGTGCCAGCAGCTTCGGGACAGGGCCCACAGATACGCAGTATTTT.

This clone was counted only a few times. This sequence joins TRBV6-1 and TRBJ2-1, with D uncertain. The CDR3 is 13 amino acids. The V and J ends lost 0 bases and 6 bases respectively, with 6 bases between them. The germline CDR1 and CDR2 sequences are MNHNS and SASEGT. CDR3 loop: CASSEAEINEQFF. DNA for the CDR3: TGTGCCAGCAGTGAAGCGGAGATCAATGAGCAGTTCTTC.

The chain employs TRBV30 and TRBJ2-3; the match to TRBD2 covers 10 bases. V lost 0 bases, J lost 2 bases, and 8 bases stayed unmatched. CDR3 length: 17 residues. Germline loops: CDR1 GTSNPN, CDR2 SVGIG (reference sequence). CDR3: CAWSVGLAGASTDTQYF. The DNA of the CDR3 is TGTGCCTGGAGTGTGGGGCTAGCGGGGGCCTCCACAGATACGCAGTATTTT.

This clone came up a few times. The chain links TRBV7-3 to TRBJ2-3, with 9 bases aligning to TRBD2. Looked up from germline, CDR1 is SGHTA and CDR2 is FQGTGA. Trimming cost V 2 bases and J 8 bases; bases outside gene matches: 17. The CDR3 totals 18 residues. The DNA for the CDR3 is TGTGCCAGCAGCTTATTTCCCCCTGGGCTAGCGGGAATGGGTACGCAGTATTTT. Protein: CASSLFPPGLAGMGTQYF.

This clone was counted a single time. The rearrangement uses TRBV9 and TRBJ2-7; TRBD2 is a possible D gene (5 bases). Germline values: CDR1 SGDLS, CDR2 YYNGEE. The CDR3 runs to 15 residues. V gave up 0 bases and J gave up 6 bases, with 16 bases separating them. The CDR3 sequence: CASSVGGGHMGEQYF. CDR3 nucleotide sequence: TGTGCCAGCAGCGTAGGAGGAGGCCACATGGGCGAGCAGTACTTC.

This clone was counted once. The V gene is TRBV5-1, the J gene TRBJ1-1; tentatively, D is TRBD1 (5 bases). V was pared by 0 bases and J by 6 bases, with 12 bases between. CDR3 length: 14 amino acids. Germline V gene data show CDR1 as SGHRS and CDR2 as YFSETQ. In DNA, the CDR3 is TGCGCCAGCAGCTTGGGTAGGGGAGGATCTGAAGCTTTCTTT. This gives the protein CASSLGRGGSEAFF.

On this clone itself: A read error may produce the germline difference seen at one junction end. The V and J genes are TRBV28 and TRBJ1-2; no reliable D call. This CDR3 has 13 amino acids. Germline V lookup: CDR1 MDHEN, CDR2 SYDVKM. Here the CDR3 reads CASSPPLRAGYIF. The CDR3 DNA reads TGTGCCAGCAGCCCTCCCCTGAGGGCCGGCTACATCTTC.

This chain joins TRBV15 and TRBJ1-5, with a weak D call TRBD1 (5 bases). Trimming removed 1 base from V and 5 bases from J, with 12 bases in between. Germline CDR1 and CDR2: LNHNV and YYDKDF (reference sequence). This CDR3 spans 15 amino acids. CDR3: CATSRVAGFHQPQHF. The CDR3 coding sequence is TGTGCCACCAGCAGAGTAGCAGGGTTCCATCAGCCCCAGCATTTT.

CDR3 nucleotides: TGTGCCAGCAGCTCCTCCGACAGGGGAGCTAAAGAGACCCAGTACTTC. Amino acids: CASSSSDRGAKETQYF. The chain joins TRBV11-2 to TRBJ2-5; TRBD1 matches 8 bases. Germline loops: CDR1 SGHAT, CDR2 FQNNGV. The CDR3 extends over 16 amino acids. V was pared by 4 bases and J by 3 bases, with 10 bases of the junction left unmatched.

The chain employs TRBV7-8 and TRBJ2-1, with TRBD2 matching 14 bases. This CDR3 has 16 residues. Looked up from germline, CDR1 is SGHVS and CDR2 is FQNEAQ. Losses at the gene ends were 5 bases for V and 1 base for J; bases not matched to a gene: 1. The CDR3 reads CASSRTSGRSYNEQFF. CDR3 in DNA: TGTGCCAGCAGCCGGACTAGCGGGAGGTCCTACAATGAGCAGTTCTTC.

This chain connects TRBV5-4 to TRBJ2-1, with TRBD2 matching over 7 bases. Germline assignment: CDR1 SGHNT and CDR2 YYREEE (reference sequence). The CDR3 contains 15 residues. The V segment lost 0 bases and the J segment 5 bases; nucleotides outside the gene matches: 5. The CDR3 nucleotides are TGTGCCAGCAGCTTGGGGCTAGCGGAGAACAATGAGCAGTTCTTC. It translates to CASSLGLAENNEQFF.

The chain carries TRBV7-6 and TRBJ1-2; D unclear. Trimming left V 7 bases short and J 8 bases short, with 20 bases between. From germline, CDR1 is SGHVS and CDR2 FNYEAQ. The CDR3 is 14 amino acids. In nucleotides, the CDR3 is TGTGCCAGCACCCACCGAGGGAGGTTGTGGGGCTACACCTTC. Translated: CASTHRGRLWGYTF.

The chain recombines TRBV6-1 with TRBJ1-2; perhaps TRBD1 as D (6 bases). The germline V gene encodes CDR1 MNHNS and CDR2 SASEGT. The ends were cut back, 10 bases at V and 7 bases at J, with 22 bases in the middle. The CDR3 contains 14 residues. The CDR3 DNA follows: TGTGCCACCTTTCGGGGTACAGGGCGCACTGGCTACACCTTC. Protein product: CATFRGTGRTGYTF.

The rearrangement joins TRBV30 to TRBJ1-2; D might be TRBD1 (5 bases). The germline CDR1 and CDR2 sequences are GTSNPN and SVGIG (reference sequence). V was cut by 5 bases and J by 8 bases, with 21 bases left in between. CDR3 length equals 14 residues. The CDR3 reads CAWGAQGRTIGYTF. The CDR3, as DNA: TGTGCCTGGGGGGCTCAGGGCAGGACAATCGGCTACACCTTC.

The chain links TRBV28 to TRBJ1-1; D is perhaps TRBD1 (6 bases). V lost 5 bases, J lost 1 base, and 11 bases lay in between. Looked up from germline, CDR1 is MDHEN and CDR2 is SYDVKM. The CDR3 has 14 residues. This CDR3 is CASSPGTPNTEAFF. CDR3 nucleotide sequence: TGTGCCAGCAGTCCCGGGACACCGAACACTGAAGCTTTCTTT.

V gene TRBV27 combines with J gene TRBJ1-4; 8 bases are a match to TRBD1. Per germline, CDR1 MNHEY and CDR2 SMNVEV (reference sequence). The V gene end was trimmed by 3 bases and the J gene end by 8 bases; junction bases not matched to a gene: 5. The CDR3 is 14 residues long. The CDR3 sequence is CASSLMTGVEKLFF. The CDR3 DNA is TGTGCCAGCAGTTTGATGACAGGGGTGGAAAAACTGTTTTTT.

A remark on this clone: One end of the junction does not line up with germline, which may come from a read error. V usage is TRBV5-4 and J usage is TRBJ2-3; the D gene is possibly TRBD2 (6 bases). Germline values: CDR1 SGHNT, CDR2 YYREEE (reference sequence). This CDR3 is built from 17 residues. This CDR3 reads CASSAARAGLNTDAQYF. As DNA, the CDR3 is TGTGCCAGCAGCGCGGCTAGGGCGGGACTGAACACAGATGCGCAGTATTTT.

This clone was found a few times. The CDR3 protein is CASSLAQGSLNTGELFF. The CDR3 DNA reads as TGTGCCAGCAGCTTAGCACAGGGGTCATTGAACACCGGGGAGCTGTTTTTT. The rearrangement joins TRBV11-3 to TRBJ2-2, with 7 bases identical to TRBD1. The V gene end was trimmed by 1 base and the J gene end by 1 base; junction bases not matched to a gene: 6. Germline CDR1 and CDR2: SGHNT and YENEEA. The CDR3 has 17 residues.

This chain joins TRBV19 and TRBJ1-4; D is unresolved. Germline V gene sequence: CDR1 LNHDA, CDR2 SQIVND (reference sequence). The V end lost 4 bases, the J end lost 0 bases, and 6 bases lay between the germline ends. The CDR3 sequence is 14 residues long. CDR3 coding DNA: TGTGCCAGTAGTACCGGGACAACTAATGAAAAACTGTTTTTT. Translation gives CASSTGTTNEKLFF.